The entry below describes one T cell receptor beta chain. No antigen is known for it. Using immunoSEQ multiplex PCR, the repertoire was profiled, and TCRdb retains in-frame clones only, with some absent. The sample comprises about 61,000 clones, approximately 85% of which are singletons, and roughly 0.9% rests with the top ten. This sample stems from a study of memory CD4+ T cells and cytomegalovirus serostatus. Overall study context: Donors were healthy Belgian adults, some 10 CMV seropositive and some 24 seronegative. Study results and limitations: The CMV-associated TCR signature appears largely within the CD4+ memory repertoire.

V shed 1 base, J shed 7 bases, and the junction held 13 bases outside the gene matches. The CDR3 is made up of 18 amino acids. CDR1 LNHNV and CDR2 YYDKDF come from the germline V gene (reference sequence). Single viable CD3+CD4+CD8-CD45RO+ cells were sorted as the memory CD4+ T cells. This TCR was recovered from an adult in good health and CMV-seronegative. The chain joins TRBV15 to TRBJ2-2; TRBD2 agrees at 9 bases. Sequenced input: memory CD4+ T cells from blood. The CDR3 protein is CATSRAQGLAGFSGELFF. Written as DNA, the CDR3 is TGTGCCACCAGCAGAGCGCAAGGCCTAGCGGGATTCAGCGGGGAGCTGTTTTTT.